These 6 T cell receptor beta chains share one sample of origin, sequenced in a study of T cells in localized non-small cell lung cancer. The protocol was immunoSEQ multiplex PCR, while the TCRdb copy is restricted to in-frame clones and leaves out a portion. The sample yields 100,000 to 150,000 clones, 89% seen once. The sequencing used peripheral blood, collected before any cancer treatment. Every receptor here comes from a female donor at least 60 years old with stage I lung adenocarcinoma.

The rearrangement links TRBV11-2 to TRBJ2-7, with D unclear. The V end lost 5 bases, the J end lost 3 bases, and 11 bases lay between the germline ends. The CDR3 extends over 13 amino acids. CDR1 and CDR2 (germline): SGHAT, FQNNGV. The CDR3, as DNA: TGTGCCAGCAGCATATCGGACGACTACGAGCAGTACTTC. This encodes CASSISDDYEQYF. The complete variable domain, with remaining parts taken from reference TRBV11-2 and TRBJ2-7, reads EAGVAQSPRYKIIEKRQSVAFWCNPISGHATLYWYQQILGQGPKLLIQFQNNGVVDDSQLPKDRFSAERLKGVDSTLKIQPAKLEDSAVYLCASSISDDYEQYFGPGTRLTVT.

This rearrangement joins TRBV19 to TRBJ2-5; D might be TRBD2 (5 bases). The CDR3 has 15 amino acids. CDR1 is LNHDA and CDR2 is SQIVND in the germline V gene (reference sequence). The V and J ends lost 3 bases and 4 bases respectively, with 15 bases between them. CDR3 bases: TGTGCCAGTAGTATCGGGGTTTGGACTGGAGAGACCCAGTACTTC. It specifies CASSIGVWTGETQYF.

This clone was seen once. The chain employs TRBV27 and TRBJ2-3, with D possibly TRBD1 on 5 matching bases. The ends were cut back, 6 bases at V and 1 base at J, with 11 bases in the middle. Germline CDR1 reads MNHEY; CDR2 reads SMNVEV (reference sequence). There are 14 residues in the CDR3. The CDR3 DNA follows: TGTGCCAGCAGGCCCAGGGCGCGCACAGATACGCAGTATTTT. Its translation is CASRPRARTDTQYF.

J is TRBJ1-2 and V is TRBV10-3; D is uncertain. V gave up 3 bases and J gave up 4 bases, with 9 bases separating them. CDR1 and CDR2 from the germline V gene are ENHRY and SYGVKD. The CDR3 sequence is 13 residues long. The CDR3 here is CAISDEFPYGYTF. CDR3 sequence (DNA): TGTGCCATCAGTGATGAGTTTCCCTATGGCTACACCTTC.

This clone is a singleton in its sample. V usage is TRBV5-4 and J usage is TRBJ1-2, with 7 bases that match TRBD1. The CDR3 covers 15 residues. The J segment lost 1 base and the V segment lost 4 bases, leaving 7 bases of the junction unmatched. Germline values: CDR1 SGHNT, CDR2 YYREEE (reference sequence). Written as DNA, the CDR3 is TGTGCCAGCAGCCCGAACAGGGGCCTTAACTATGGCTACACCTTC. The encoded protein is CASSPNRGLNYGYTF.

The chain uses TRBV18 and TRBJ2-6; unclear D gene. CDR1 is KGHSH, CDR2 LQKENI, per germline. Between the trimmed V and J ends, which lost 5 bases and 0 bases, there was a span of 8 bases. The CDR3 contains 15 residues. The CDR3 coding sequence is TGTGCCAGCTCAGCCCCGGGCTCTGGGGCCAACGTCCTGACTTTC. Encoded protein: CASSAPGSGANVLTF.